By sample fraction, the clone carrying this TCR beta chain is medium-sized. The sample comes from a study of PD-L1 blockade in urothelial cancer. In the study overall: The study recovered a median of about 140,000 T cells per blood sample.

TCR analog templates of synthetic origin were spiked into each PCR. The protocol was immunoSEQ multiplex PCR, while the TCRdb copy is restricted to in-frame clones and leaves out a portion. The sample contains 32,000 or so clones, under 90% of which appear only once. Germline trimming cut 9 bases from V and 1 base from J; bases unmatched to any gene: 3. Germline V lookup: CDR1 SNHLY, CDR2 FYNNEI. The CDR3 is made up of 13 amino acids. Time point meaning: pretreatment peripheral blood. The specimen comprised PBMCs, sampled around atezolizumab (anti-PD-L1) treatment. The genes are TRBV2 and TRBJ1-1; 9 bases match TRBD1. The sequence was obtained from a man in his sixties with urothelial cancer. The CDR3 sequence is CASTGGENTEAFF. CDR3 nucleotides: TGTGCCAGTACAGGGGGCGAGAACACTGAAGCTTTCTTT.